The next 18 T cell receptor beta chains were all read from a single sample in a study of CD4 and CD8 cells across lung adenocarcinoma regions. From the PCR reads, TCRdb called clonotypes with MiXCR, one entry per CDR3 protein. Among roughly 18,000 distinct CDR3 sequences, roughly half were seen once, and the ten largest hold around 55%. Sequencing input: CD8+ T cells from the center of a lung tumor. The source is a female donor with lung adenocarcinoma. The CD4 and CD8 labels of this study may be unreliable.

The gene calls are TRBV7-2 and TRBJ1-1; D unresolved. The CDR3 is 15 amino acids. Trimming cost V 1 base and J 4 bases, with 13 bases left between them. The germline V gene has CDR1 SGHTA and CDR2 FQGNSA. The CDR3 protein is CASSLDPSGITEAFF. The CDR3 DNA reads as TGTGCCAGCAGCTTAGACCCCTCGGGCATCACTGAAGCTTTCTTT.

This clonotype was counted once. The V call is TRBV7-2, the J call TRBJ2-5; 11 bases fit TRBD2. Gene TRBJ2-7 matches the end of the DNA better, so the J call may be wrong. Germline-derived CDR1 and CDR2 are SGHTA and FQGNSA. The CDR3 contains 15 residues. CDR3 amino acids: CASSYLAGGTYEQYF. The CDR3 DNA sequence: TGTGCCAGCAGCTACCTAGCGGGGGGAACCTACGAGCAGTACTTC.

This chain links TRBV12-3 or TRBV12-4 with TRBJ2-1; D not certain. The length of the CDR3 is 12 residues. V lost 4 bases, J lost 7 bases, and 8 bases lay in between. CDR3 nucleotide sequence: TGTGCCAGCAGTTACGGCGGAAATGAGCAGTTCTTC. Residues: CASSYGGNEQFF.

J is TRBJ2-5 and V is TRBV10-2, with D hard to call. The germline CDR1 and CDR2 sequences are WSHSY and SAAADI. With 6 bases removed from V and 2 bases from J, the gap between germline ends came to 4 bases. The CDR3 loop spans 11 amino acids. Here the CDR3 reads CASSRQETQYF. In DNA, the CDR3 is TGCGCCAGCAGCAGACAAGAGACCCAGTACTTC.

This clonotype was seen repeatedly, ten times or more. The V and J genes are TRBV7-2 and TRBJ2-7; D possibly uses TRBD1 or TRBD2 (5 bases each). Trimming pared 4 bases from V and 1 base from J, leaving 23 bases between. CDR3 length equals 18 residues. The germline gives CDR1 SGHTA, CDR2 FQGNSA. This CDR3 is CASSSGPLEGFGSYEQYF. The DNA for the CDR3 is TGTGCCAGCAGCTCAGGACCATTAGAGGGGTTCGGTTCCTACGAGCAGTACTTC.

Only a few counts were recorded for this clonotype. The rearrangement joins TRBV11-2 to TRBJ2-1, with 7 bases identical to TRBD1. Looked up from germline, CDR1 is SGHAT and CDR2 is FQNNGV. This CDR3 spans 14 amino acids. Germline trimming cut 3 bases from V and 10 bases from J; bases unmatched to any gene: 9. The CDR3 nucleotides read TGTGCCAGCAGCTTGGCGGACAGGCTTTCCGAGCAGTTCTTC. Translating gives CASSLADRLSEQFF.

This clonotype has a count of ten or more. The chain carries TRBV6-1 and TRBJ1-3; D is possibly TRBD1 (5 bases). CDR1 and CDR2 (germline): MNHNS, SASEGT. V shed 4 bases and J shed 0 bases, with 10 bases lying between them. This CDR3 spans 15 amino acids. This chain's CDR3 is CASSGRGDSGNTIYF. The DNA for the CDR3 is TGTGCCAGCAGTGGGAGGGGTGACTCTGGAAACACCATATATTTT.

This chain links TRBV27 with TRBJ2-3; tentative D call: TRBD2 (6 bases). The J call is in doubt because the DNA end fits TRBJ2-7 better. The germline gives CDR1 MNHEY, CDR2 SMNVEV (reference sequence). There are 15 residues in the CDR3. The CDR3 sequence is CARGLGSGYKDTQYF. In nucleotides, the CDR3 is TGTGCCAGGGGTCTCGGGAGCGGTTACAAAGATACGCAGTACTTC.

The rearrangement joins TRBV6-1 to TRBJ2-5, with D uncertain. This CDR3 contains 13 residues. The V and J ends lost 8 bases and 11 bases respectively, with 21 bases between them. CDR1 and CDR2 (germline): MNHNS, SASEGT. CDR3 sequence: CASGRRDKEIQYF. CDR3 in DNA: TGTGCCAGCGGGCGCCGAGACAAAGAGATTCAGTACTTC.

This chain connects TRBV12-3 or TRBV12-4 to TRBJ2-7; 8 bases are shared with TRBD1. V trimming: 5 bases; J trimming: 0 bases; junction bases outside the gene matches: 3. The length of the CDR3 is 14 residues. The CDR3 sequence is CASSRTGTSYEQYF. The CDR3 bases are TGTGCCAGCAGTCGGACAGGGACCTCCTACGAGCAGTACTTC.

In regard to this clonotype: Given the absence of the conserved phenylalanine or tryptophan at the CDR3 end, a read error is likely. The DNA is omitted, as the CDR3 cannot be located on it reliably, and the CDR3 follows TCRdb's listing. This chain uses TRBV27 with TRBJ1-6; the tabulated D call, TRBD1, remains unverified against the DNA. Counting both end residues, the CDR3 totals 8 amino acids. Germline V gene data show CDR1 as MNHEY and CDR2 as SMNVEV (reference sequence). The CDR3 loop is CASSAPGQ.

The J gene is TRBJ2-1, the V gene TRBV27, with D possibly being TRBD1 (5 bases). Gene TRBJ2-3 matches the end of the DNA better, so the J call may be wrong. In germline, CDR1 is MNHEY, CDR2 SMNVEV (reference sequence). The CDR3 loop spans 16 amino acids. CDR3 protein: CASSTGIRTSTDTQYF. CDR3 bases: TGTGCCAGCAGCACAGGAATCCGAACTAGCACAGATACGCAGTATTTT.

A single count supports this clonotype. V usage is TRBV6-1 and J usage is TRBJ2-1; 10 bases map to TRBD2. The DNA matches TRBJ2-5 better at its end, which makes the J call doubtful. CDR3 size: 13 residues. Germline loops: CDR1 MNHNS, CDR2 SASEGT. The CDR3 DNA reads TGTGCCAGCAGCCCGGGACTAGCGGAGACCCAGTACTTC. As protein: CASSPGLAETQYF.

The chain is built from TRBV4-1 and TRBJ2-1, with D possibly TRBD1 on 6 matching bases. The V end was cut by 11 bases, the J end by 5 bases, with 13 bases between. The CDR3 consists of 12 residues. Germline assignment: CDR1 MGHRA and CDR2 YSYEKL. The CDR3 protein is CAAGTKNNEQFF. For the CDR3, the DNA is TGCGCCGCCGGGACAAAGAACAATGAGCAGTTCTTC.

Judged by abundance, this clonotype is medium-sized (0.01 to 0.1%). The chain carries TRBV6-1 and TRBJ2-3; unclear D gene. V was trimmed by 6 bases and J by 5 bases, leaving 6 bases between them. There are 11 residues in the CDR3. CDR1 MNHNS and CDR2 SASEGT come from the germline V gene. The CDR3 DNA is TGTGCCAGCAGAGACCGAGATACGCAGTATTTT. As protein: CASRDRDTQYF.

V gene TRBV7-2 combines with J gene TRBJ2-4, with unresolved D. The J call is uncertain, as TRBJ2-5 better fits the DNA end. Germline V gene sequence: CDR1 SGHTA, CDR2 FQGNSA. The CDR3 totals 15 residues. CDR3 residues: CASSLVWAMQETQYF. CDR3 nucleotides: TGTGCCAGCAGCTTAGTCTGGGCTATGCAAGAGACCCAGTACTTC.

This clonotype was detected ten times or more. This chain connects TRBV6-1 to TRBJ2-1, with 12 bases aligning to TRBD1. The CDR3 has 14 residues. V dropped 6 bases and J dropped 8; count of bases not matched to a gene: 5. In germline, CDR1 is MNHNS, CDR2 SASEGT. CDR3 bases: TGTGCCAGCAGGGGACAGGGGGCGCGGGATGAGCAGTTCTTC. It specifies CASRGQGARDEQFF.

The CDR3 protein is CASMVIPNYNEQFF. The CDR3 nucleotides are TGCGCCAGCATGGTCATTCCCAATTACAATGAGCAGTTCTTC. The V and J genes are TRBV10-2 and TRBJ2-1; D remains ambiguous. Between the trimmed V and J ends, which lost 7 bases and 4 bases, there was a span of 14 bases. This CDR3 spans 14 amino acids. Germline-derived CDR1 and CDR2 are WSHSY and SAAADI.